This T cell receptor (beta chain) stems from a study of T cell changes during pregnancy in multiple sclerosis. TCRdb's copy holds only in-frame clones and misses some; the assay was immunoSEQ multiplex PCR. The sample has approximately 80,000 clones; approximately 94% are singletons. This clone was detected only once. The sequence was collected from a female donor with multiple sclerosis, enrolled in a pregnancy study. Sequencing was performed on peripheral blood, taken in the third trimester of pregnancy.

CDR3 in DNA: TGTGCCAGCAGGCGATGGTCGAACACTGAAGCTTTCTTT. Residues: CASRRWSNTEAFF. The rearrangement links TRBV6-1 to TRBJ1-1, with D uncertain. Germline CDR1 is MNHNS and CDR2 is SASEGT. The V end lost 6 bases, the J end lost 1 base, and 9 bases lay between the germline ends. The CDR3 has 13 residues.